What follows are 17 T cell receptor beta chains derived from one specimen sequenced in a study of CD8 T cells in ankylosing spondylitis. TCRdb used MiXCR to reprocess the 5' RACE reads, holding one entry per CDR3 protein. The sample holds about 130,000 distinct CDR3 sequences, roughly 9% seen once. Sample: blood, either unsorted or a sorted T cell fraction (not recorded which). These receptors were collected from a male donor with ankylosing spondylitis or in good health (not recorded which).

This clonotype was seen ten or more times. V usage is TRBV5-5 and J usage is TRBJ2-1; possibly TRBD1 for D (5 bases). The CDR3 loop spans 16 amino acids. Trimming took 2 bases from V and 3 from J, leaving 15 bases between them. Germline-derived CDR1 and CDR2 are SGHKS and YYEKEE (reference sequence). The CDR3 sequence is CASSFRPDDSYNEQFF. CDR3 nucleotides: TGTGCCAGCAGCTTCAGACCCGATGACAGCTACAATGAGCAGTTCTTC.

This clonotype was counted ten times or more. CDR3 loop: CSAERTNTEAFF. The CDR3, as DNA: TGCAGTGCAGAGCGGACGAACACTGAAGCTTTCTTT. This chain joins TRBV20-1 and TRBJ1-1, with D hard to call. CDR3 length: 12 amino acids. In germline, CDR1 is DFQATT, CDR2 SNEGSKA (reference sequence). Trimming cost V 6 bases and J 1 base, with 9 bases left between them.

The CDR3 DNA reads TGTGCCAGCAGGGACGACAGGGGATTCAGCGAGCAGTACTTC. It yields the protein CASRDDRGFSEQYF. This rearrangement joins TRBV11-2 to TRBJ2-7; TRBD1 aligns across 8 bases. The length of the CDR3 is 14 residues. The germline V gene has CDR1 SGHAT and CDR2 FQNNGV. The J segment lost 6 bases and the V segment lost 6 bases, leaving 10 bases of the junction unmatched. Full variable domain (missing parts from reference TRBV11-2 and TRBJ2-7): EAGVAQSPRYKIIEKRQSVAFWCNPISGHATLYWYQQILGQGPKLLIQFQNNGVVDDSQLPKDRFSAERLKGVDSTLKIQPAKLEDSAVYLCASRDDRGFSEQYFGPGTRLTVT.

This clonotype appeared many times. The rearrangement links TRBV18 to TRBJ2-1; tentative D call: TRBD2 (5 bases). Trimming stripped 1 base from V and 10 bases from J, with 14 bases between. In germline, CDR1 is KGHSH, CDR2 LQKENI. This CDR3 comprises 14 residues. The CDR3 DNA reads as TGTGCCAGCTCACCACAGCCGGGGATCCAAGAGCAGTTCTTC. This sequence encodes CASSPQPGIQEQFF.

In its sample, this clonotype was seen many times. J is TRBJ1-1 and V is TRBV7-9; the D is unclear. CDR1 SEHNR and CDR2 FQNEAQ come from the germline V gene (reference sequence). CDR3 length equals 13 residues. Trimming pared 2 bases from V and 3 bases from J, leaving 7 bases between. The CDR3, as DNA: TGTGCCAGCAGCTTAAGGCCGGACACTGAAGCTTTCTTT. Amino acid sequence: CASSLRPDTEAFF.

This clonotype was recorded a few times. The chain combines TRBV11-2 with TRBJ2-3; 9 nucleotides match TRBD2. Germline CDR1 SGHAT, CDR2 FQNNGV. Trimming cost V 1 base and J 0 bases; bases outside gene matches: 8. The CDR3 is 18 amino acids. CDR3 sequence: CASSLVGAGGGSTDTQYF. The CDR3 DNA reads TGTGCCAGCAGCTTAGTCGGGGCGGGGGGGGGTAGCACAGATACGCAGTATTTT.

The rearrangement links TRBV28 to TRBJ1-2; the D is unclear. Trimming shortened V by 4 bases and J by 1 base, and 16 bases separated the two germline ends. CDR1 is MDHEN, CDR2 SYDVKM, per germline. The CDR3 sequence is 16 residues long. CDR3 sequence: CASSSGGVASNYGYTF. As DNA, the CDR3 is TGTGCCAGCAGTTCGGGTGGGGTGGCAAGTAACTATGGCTACACCTTC.

This clonotype was recorded many times. The chain uses TRBV29-1 and TRBJ2-1, with no clear D. The CDR3 has 11 amino acids. Trimming removed 4 bases at V and 6 bases at J, with 7 bases between. CDR1 is SQVTM, CDR2 ANQGSEA, per germline. The CDR3 spells CSVAETNEQFF. The CDR3 DNA reads as TGCAGCGTTGCGGAGACCAATGAGCAGTTCTTC.

There are many counts of this clonotype. The chain links TRBV24-1 to TRBJ1-5; weak D call: TRBD1 (5 bases). Germline V lookup: CDR1 KGHDR, CDR2 SFDVKD. The ends were cut back, 5 bases at V and 9 bases at J, with 22 bases in the middle. The CDR3 has 16 residues. For the CDR3, the DNA is TGTGCCACCAGTGGCCAGGGCGAAGCATCAAATAGGCCCCAGCATTTT. It encodes CATSGQGEASNRPQHF.

This clonotype was counted a few times. This chain uses TRBV7-2 with TRBJ2-7; D might be TRBD2 (6 bases). The CDR3 covers 12 residues. Germline V gives CDR1 SGHTA, CDR2 FQGNSA. V gave up 6 bases and J gave up 0 bases, with 6 bases separating them. CDR3 region: CASREGSYEQYF. The CDR3 DNA reads as TGTGCCAGCAGGGAGGGCTCCTACGAGCAGTACTTC.

This clonotype was observed at least ten times. The chain uses TRBV20-1 and TRBJ2-5, with D perhaps matching TRBD1 (6 bases). V lost 6 bases, J lost 3 bases, and 23 bases lay in between. Germline-derived CDR1 and CDR2 are DFQATT and SNEGSKA (reference sequence). CDR3 length equals 16 residues. The CDR3 nucleotides read TGCAGTGCAATAGCTACAGGGTTGCTACAAGAAGAGACCCAGTACTTC. Translated, it gives CSAIATGLLQEETQYF.

This clonotype has a count of ten or more. J is TRBJ2-1 and V is TRBV7-6; 8 bases map to TRBD2. The CDR3 has 15 residues. Looked up from germline, CDR1 is SGHVS and CDR2 is FNYEAQ. J gave up 6 bases and V 5 bases, and 9 bases lay outside the gene matches. The CDR3 coding sequence is TGTGCCAGCAGCCCGGAAATCGGGAGGGCCAATGAGCAGTTCTTC. Encoded protein: CASSPEIGRANEQFF.

This clonotype turned up a few times. The J gene is TRBJ1-3, the V gene TRBV7-2, with 8 bases fitting TRBD1. The germline V gene has CDR1 SGHTA and CDR2 FQGNSA. Germline trimming cut 6 bases from V and 0 bases from J; bases unmatched to any gene: 7. The CDR3 is 16 residues long. The CDR3 loop is CASSSYRGSSGNTIYF. As DNA, the CDR3 is TGTGCCAGCAGTTCGTACAGGGGGAGCTCTGGAAACACCATATATTTT.

This clonotype has at least ten counts. V gene TRBV20-1 combines with J gene TRBJ2-7; D uncertain. V lost 4 bases, J lost 3 bases, and 10 bases lay in between. CDR3 length: 12 amino acids. Germline CDR1 and CDR2: DFQATT and SNEGSKA (reference sequence). Written as DNA, the CDR3 is TGCAGTGCTATTTCCGGTATCTACGAGCAGTACTTC. Translation gives CSAISGIYEQYF.

This clonotype was seen at least ten times. The V call is TRBV7-2, the J call TRBJ2-1; D unresolved. V shed 2 bases and J shed 3 bases, with 8 bases lying between them. The germline V gene has CDR1 SGHTA and CDR2 FQGNSA. The CDR3 has 14 residues. The DNA of the CDR3 is TGTGCCAGCAGCTTAACCAGTTTCTACAATGAGCAGTTCTTC. As protein: CASSLTSFYNEQFF.

The sample holds one count of this clonotype. V usage is TRBV6-5 and J usage is TRBJ2-5; no definite D call. The CDR3 is made up of 13 amino acids. Looked up from germline, CDR1 is MNHEY and CDR2 is SVGAGI. The V end was cut by 4 bases, the J end by 3 bases, with 9 bases between. The CDR3 coding sequence is TGTGCCAGCAGTTCAGTAGAGAAAGAGACCCAGTACTTC. It codes for CASSSVEKETQYF.

The V call is TRBV10-3, the J call TRBJ2-7; no firm D call. Deletions cut 3 bases from V and 3 bases from J, with 12 bases between. The CDR3 length is 14 residues. Germline V gives CDR1 ENHRY, CDR2 SYGVKD. The CDR3 nucleotides read TGTGCCATCAGTGAATCGGCTTCTAGCTACGAGCAGTACTTC. Encoded protein: CAISESASSYEQYF.